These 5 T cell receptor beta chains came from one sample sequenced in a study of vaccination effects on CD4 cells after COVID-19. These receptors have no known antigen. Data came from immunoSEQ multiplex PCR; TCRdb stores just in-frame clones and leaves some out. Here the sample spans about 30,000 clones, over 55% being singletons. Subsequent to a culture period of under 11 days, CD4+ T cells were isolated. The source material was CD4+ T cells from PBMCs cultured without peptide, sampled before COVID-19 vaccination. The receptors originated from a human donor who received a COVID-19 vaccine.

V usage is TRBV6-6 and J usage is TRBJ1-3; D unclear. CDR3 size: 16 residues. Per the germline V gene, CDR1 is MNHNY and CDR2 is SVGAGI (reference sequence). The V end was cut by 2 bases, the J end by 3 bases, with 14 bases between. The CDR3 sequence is CASSYPREEFGNTIYF. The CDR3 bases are TGTGCCAGCAGTTACCCACGCGAGGAATTTGGAAACACCATATATTTT.

The CDR3 is CAFPARTGQFGYEQFF. As DNA, the CDR3 is TGTGCCTTCCCTGCCAGGACTGGACAATTCGGGTATGAGCAGTTCTTC. The V gene is TRBV30, the J gene TRBJ2-1; D might be TRBD1 or TRBD2, each matching 5 bases. V was trimmed by 7 bases and J by 8 bases, leaving 27 bases between them. This CDR3 comprises 16 residues. The germline V gene encodes CDR1 GTSNPN and CDR2 SVGIG (reference sequence).

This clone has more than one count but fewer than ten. The chain's CDR3 is CASSYRGETDEQFF. In nucleotides, the CDR3 is TGTGCCAGCAGTTACAGAGGGGAGACCGATGAGCAGTTCTTC. This chain links TRBV6-5 with TRBJ2-1, with D perhaps given as TRBD1 or TRBD2 (5 bases each). V was pared by 2 bases and J by 8 bases, with 13 bases between. Germline values: CDR1 MNHEY, CDR2 SVGAGI. CDR3 length: 14 amino acids.

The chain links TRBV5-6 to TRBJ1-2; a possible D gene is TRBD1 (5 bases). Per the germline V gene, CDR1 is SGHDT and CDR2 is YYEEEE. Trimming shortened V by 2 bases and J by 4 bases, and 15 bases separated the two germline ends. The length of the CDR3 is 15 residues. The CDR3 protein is CASSLGHPGAYGYTF. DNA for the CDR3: TGTGCCAGCAGCTTAGGACACCCTGGGGCCTATGGCTACACCTTC. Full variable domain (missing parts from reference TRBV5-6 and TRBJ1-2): DAGVTQSPTHLIKTRGQQVTLRCSPKSGHDTVSWYQQALGQGPQFIFQYYEEEERQRGNFPDRFSGHQFPNYSSELNVNALLLGDSALYLCASSLGHPGAYGYTFGSGTRLTVV.

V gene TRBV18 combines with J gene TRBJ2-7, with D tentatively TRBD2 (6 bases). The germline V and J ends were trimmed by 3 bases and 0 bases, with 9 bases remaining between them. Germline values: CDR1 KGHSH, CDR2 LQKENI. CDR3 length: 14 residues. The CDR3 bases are TGTGCCAGCTCACCGGGGGGAAACTCCTACGAGCAGTACTTC. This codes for CASSPGGNSYEQYF. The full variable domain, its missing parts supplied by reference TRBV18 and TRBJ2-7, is NAGVMQNPRHLVRRRGQEARLRCSPMKGHSHVYWYRQLPEEGLKFMVYLQKENIIDESGMPKERFSAEFPKEGPSILRIQQVVRGDSAAYFCASSPGGNSYEQYFGPGTRLTVT.